Listed here are 10 T cell receptor beta chains from one sample, sequenced in a study of cytomegalovirus exposure and HLA in healthy donors. This PCR relied on a set of 60 Vbeta primers and 13 Jbeta primers. Produced via immunoSEQ multiplex PCR; TCRdb's table is partial and in-frame only. The profile covers approximately 160,000 clones, with approximately 80% appearing a single time and 2.6% taken by the ten largest. Sequenced input: PBMCs. The receptors here all came from a woman aged 40 to 49 in good health and CMV-seropositive.

The J gene is TRBJ2-2, the V gene TRBV5-4; tentatively, D is TRBD2 (5 bases). Trimming left V 4 bases short and J 4 bases short, with 8 bases between. Germline CDR1 SGHNT, CDR2 YYREEE (reference sequence). CDR3 size: 13 residues. CDR3 DNA: TGTGCCAGCAGCGCGAGCGGCACCGGGGAGCTGTTTTTT. Its translation is CASSASGTGELFF.

The chain couples TRBV4-3 to TRBJ1-4; tentative D call: TRBD1 (5 bases). Trimming shortened V by 0 bases and J by 5 bases, and 13 bases separated the two germline ends. CDR1 LGHNA and CDR2 YSLEER come from the germline V gene. This CDR3 is 16 amino acids long. In DNA form, the CDR3 reads TGCGCCAGCAGCCAAGATAGTGGCAGGGCGAATGAAAAACTGTTTTTT. It is translated as CASSQDSGRANEKLFF.

The chain combines TRBV6-6 with TRBJ1-3; D remains ambiguous. V dropped 4 bases and J dropped 3 bases, with 10 bases sitting between them. Per germline, CDR1 MNHNY and CDR2 SVGAGI (reference sequence). CDR3 length: 14 residues. Here the CDR3 DNA reads TGTGCCAGCAGTTCCTGGTCCAGTGGAAACACCATATATTTT. Its translation: CASSSWSSGNTIYF.

This clone came up a few times. The gene calls are TRBV6-6 and TRBJ1-2, with 7 bases that match TRBD1. V lost 2 bases and J lost 5; bases outside the gene matches: 8. Germline lookup yields CDR1 MNHNY and CDR2 SVGAGI (reference sequence). The CDR3 has 15 amino acids. The DNA for the CDR3 is TGTGCCAGCAGTTACCTTTTGACAGGGACTTATGGCTACACCTTC. Translation: CASSYLLTGTYGYTF.

The chain uses TRBV7-2 and TRBJ1-3; D ambiguous. Trimming removed 8 bases from V and 0 bases from J, with 17 bases in between. The CDR3 consists of 16 residues. Germline V gene lookup returns CDR1 SGHTA and CDR2 FQGNSA. CDR3 sequence (DNA): TGTGCCAGCTCCTCAGAGGGCACAGCCTCTGGAAACACCATATATTTT. Protein sequence: CASSSEGTASGNTIYF. The complete variable domain, with remaining parts taken from reference TRBV7-2 and TRBJ1-3, reads GAGVSQSPSNKVTEKGKDVELRCDPISGHTALYWYRQSLGQGLEFLIYFQGNSAPDKSGLPSDRFSAERTGGSVSTLTIQRTQQEDSAVYLCASSSEGTASGNTIYFGEGSWLTVV.

The sample holds a few counts of this clone. This rearrangement joins TRBV5-6 to TRBJ2-7, with D possibly matching TRBD1 (6 bases). The CDR3 totals 12 residues. The germline V gene encodes CDR1 SGHDT and CDR2 YYEEEE. The ends were cut back, 0 bases at V and 11 bases at J, with 12 bases in the middle. The CDR3 here is CASSLGDGDKYF. The DNA for the CDR3 is TGTGCCAGCAGCTTGGGGGATGGGGACAAGTACTTC.

The chain links TRBV9 to TRBJ2-1, with D perhaps TRBD1 (5 bases). V lost 0 bases, J lost 7 bases, and 11 bases lay in between. The CDR3 is 14 residues long. Germline CDR1 SGDLS, CDR2 YYNGEE. CDR3 DNA: TGTGCCAGCAGCGTAGATGTAGGGGTAAATGAGCAGTTCTTC. It translates to CASSVDVGVNEQFF.

This chain uses TRBV6-5 with TRBJ1-1; 7 nucleotides match TRBD1. This CDR3 has 16 amino acids. CDR1 and CDR2 (germline): MNHEY, SVGAGI. V shed 2 bases and J 7 bases; nucleotides not matched to a gene: 13. CDR3: CASSYGGQRSIVEAFF. In DNA form, the CDR3 reads TGTGCCAGCAGTTACGGGGGACAGAGGAGTATAGTTGAAGCTTTCTTT.

In regard to this clone: Compared with germline, one end of the junction differs, possibly owing to a read error. The rearrangement links TRBV7-9 to TRBJ1-2; TRBD1 might be the D (5 bases). CDR3 length: 12 amino acids. CDR1 is SEHNR, CDR2 FQNEAQ, per germline (reference sequence). The CDR3 DNA is TGTTCCAGCAGCTCCACAGGTTTAACCTACACCTTC. Protein product: CSSSSTGLTYTF.

This chain uses TRBV2 with TRBJ2-1; possible D gene TRBD1, 6 bases. V was shortened by 7 bases and J by 2 bases, with 12 bases between the two germline ends. The CDR3 extends over 14 amino acids. Looked up from germline, CDR1 is SNHLY and CDR2 is FYNNEI. The CDR3 reads CASNIGQPYNEQFF. Here the CDR3 DNA reads TGTGCCAGCAACATTGGACAGCCCTACAATGAGCAGTTCTTC.